Each of the 14 T cell receptor beta chains below was sequenced from the same sample in a study of regulatory T cells in long-lasting Graves disease. Building the TCR beta libraries relied on iRepertoire HTBI primers, and CDR3 regions underwent Arm-PCR. TCRdb re-derived calls from the multiplex PCR reads in MiXCR, one entry per CDR3 protein. The table includes around 460,000 distinct CDR3 sequences, about 20% detected once. Time point noted: persistent/refractory GD, antithyroid drugs over 5 years with positive TRAb. PBMC RNA was the source of the TCR library. Sample: peripheral blood mononuclear cells (PBMCs), taken when the disease was refractory, from a patient treated with antithyroid drugs. The source of these receptors is a female donor with Graves disease.

The chain recombines TRBV5-1 with TRBJ2-5; no clear D. Germline V gene lookup returns CDR1 SGHRS and CDR2 YFSETQ. The CDR3 contains 12 residues. V dropped 4 bases and J dropped 2 bases, with 6 bases sitting between them. For the CDR3, the DNA is TGCGCCAGCAGCCAGAGACAAGAGACCCAGTACTTC. It encodes CASSQRQETQYF.

The CDR3 DNA reads TGTGCCACAGGGAGGAGTAAAAACATTCAGTACTTC. Encoded protein: CATGRSKNIQYF. V and J are TRBV7-2 and TRBJ2-4; D possibly corresponds to TRBD2 (6 bases). Trimming shortened V by 10 bases and J by 4 bases, and 11 bases separated the two germline ends. The CDR3 extends over 12 amino acids. Germline V CDR1 and CDR2: SGHTA, FQGNSA. The entire variable domain, with the rest obtained from reference TRBV7-2 and TRBJ2-4, is as follows: GAGVSQSPSNKVTEKGKDVELRCDPISGHTALYWYRQSLGQGLEFLIYFQGNSAPDKSGLPSDRFSAERTGGSVSTLTIQRTQQEDSAVYLCATGRSKNIQYFGAGTRLSVL.

This clonotype appeared many times. The chain joins TRBV6-1 to TRBJ1-1; no definite D call. CDR3 length: 12 amino acids. V shed 10 bases and J shed 3 bases, with 12 bases lying between them. Germline CDR1 reads MNHNS; CDR2 reads SASEGT. CDR3 nucleotide sequence: TGTGCCACCATCCTTGGCGACACTGAAGCTTTCTTT. Translation: CATILGDTEAFF.

This clonotype was found many times. The V gene is TRBV27, the J gene TRBJ1-6; D gene unclear. This CDR3 has 15 residues. Germline V lookup: CDR1 MNHEY, CDR2 SMNVEV (reference sequence). Trimming removed 8 bases at V and 6 bases at J, with 17 bases between. The CDR3 loop reads CASAPSQQSNSPLHF. The CDR3 DNA sequence: TGTGCCAGCGCGCCTTCGCAGCAGAGTAATTCACCCCTCCACTTT.

CDR3 region: CASRPIIPTGNEQFF. Here the CDR3 DNA reads TGTGCCAGCAGACCCATCATACCGACAGGGAATGAGCAGTTCTTC. V and J are TRBV6-8 and TRBJ2-1; 7 bases map to TRBD1. After removal of 6 bases from V and 7 bases from J, the junction contained 12 bases not matched to a gene. This CDR3 is 15 amino acids long. Germline CDR1 and CDR2: MNHGY and SAAAGT.

This clonotype was observed many times. The gene calls are TRBV2 and TRBJ1-2; TRBD1 agrees at 7 bases. CDR3 length: 15 residues. The J segment lost 5 bases and the V segment lost 6 bases, leaving 12 bases of the junction unmatched. CDR1 and CDR2 (germline): SNHLY, FYNNEI. The CDR3 here is CASSLLPTGTYGYTF. The CDR3, as DNA: TGTGCCAGCAGCCTTCTACCGACAGGGACTTATGGCTACACCTTC.

The chain is built from TRBV20-1 and TRBJ1-2; the match to TRBD1 covers 10 bases. V lost 6 bases, J lost 6 bases, and 10 bases stayed unmatched. This CDR3 comprises 14 residues. Germline loops: CDR1 DFQATT, CDR2 SNEGSKA (reference sequence). In DNA form, the CDR3 reads TGCAGTGCAACCTCGGGACAGGGGATCCATGGCTACACCTTC. Its protein is CSATSGQGIHGYTF.

The J gene is TRBJ2-2, the V gene TRBV27; no reliable D call. Looked up from germline, CDR1 is MNHEY and CDR2 is SMNVEV (reference sequence). The V end was cut by 4 bases, the J end by 2 bases, with 8 bases between. This CDR3 region has 14 residues. The CDR3 nucleotides read TGTGCCAGCAGTTGGGTATCAAACACCGGGGAGCTGTTTTTT. This codes for CASSWVSNTGELFF.

The CDR3 loop reads CASSYEAVPNTGELFF. CDR3 sequence (DNA): TGTGCCAGCAGTTACGAGGCTGTTCCGAACACCGGGGAGCTGTTTTTT. The chain links TRBV6-2 or TRBV6-3 to TRBJ2-2; no definite D call. In germline, CDR1 is MNHEY, CDR2 SVGEGT. V was cut by 2 bases and J by 0 bases, with 10 bases left in between. The CDR3 has 16 residues.

This clonotype was seen repeatedly, ten times or more. This rearrangement joins TRBV28 to TRBJ2-7; 11 bases agree with TRBD2. V was clipped by 6 bases and J by 2 bases; unmatched bases: 0. This CDR3 spans 13 amino acids. Germline V gene lookup returns CDR1 MDHEN and CDR2 SYDVKM. The CDR3 DNA reads TGTGCCAGCAGGACTAGCGGGACCTACGAGCAGTACTTC. Protein sequence: CASRTSGTYEQYF.

This clonotype was observed at least ten times. The genes are TRBV15 and TRBJ2-5; 7 bases fit TRBD1. After removal of 1 base from V and 2 bases from J, the junction contained 4 bases not matched to a gene. This CDR3 has 15 amino acids. Germline values: CDR1 LNHNV, CDR2 YYDKDF (reference sequence). The CDR3 here is CATSRVNRGQETQYF. CDR3 in DNA: TGTGCCACCAGCAGAGTAAACAGGGGTCAAGAGACCCAGTACTTC.

Many counts were recorded for this clonotype. The chain has TRBV2 and TRBJ1-1; 7 nucleotides line up with TRBD1. This CDR3 has 14 residues. V lost 7 bases to trimming and J lost 0 bases; unmatched junction nucleotides: 5. Germline CDR1 is SNHLY and CDR2 is FYNNEI. CDR3 bases: TGTGCCAGCACAGGGGGGGTGATGAACACTGAAGCTTTCTTT. Translated, it gives CASTGGVMNTEAFF.

This clonotype was picked up many times. The chain is built from TRBV20-1 and TRBJ1-2; D may be TRBD1 (5 bases). V lost 5 bases to trimming and J lost 8 bases, with 12 bases between them. Germline V gene sequence: CDR1 DFQATT, CDR2 SNEGSKA (reference sequence). This CDR3 comprises 11 residues. The CDR3 reads CSASGRWGYTF. The CDR3 nucleotides are TGCAGTGCTTCGGGACGGTGGGGCTACACCTTC.

V is TRBV29-1 and J is TRBJ1-1; TRBD1 matches 7 bases. The CDR3 spans 14 residues. Germline V gives CDR1 SQVTM, CDR2 ANQGSEA. Trimming removed 0 bases from V and 10 bases from J; junction bases left unmatched: 11. CDR3 nucleotides: TGCAGCGTTGAAGATCTGTCAGGGGGATATCGAGCTTTCTTT. It codes for CSVEDLSGGYRAFF.